Sequencing of this T cell receptor beta chain was carried out in a study of blood T cell repertoires in COVID-19 (TCRdb year 2020). Concerning the study at large: Collaborator samples came from the United States, Italy and Spain and covered acute and convalescent phases of COVID-19. The material from the prospective study consisted of cDNA or gDNA derived from T cells, B-cell-depleted T cells, or PBMCs. The dataset comprised deeply sampled blood TCRbeta repertoires from subjects exposed to, actively infected with, or recovered from COVID-19. The repertoires were released in a freely available public database meant as a resource for research on the immune response to SARS-CoV-2. Samples came from the ongoing ImmuneRACE study (first 160 participants) plus 1,254 subjects from 6 global collaborators. Nearly every sample came with metadata listing a de-identified subject ID, COVID-19 status, age in years and sex. Where available, HLA class I and class II types were taken from metadata supplied by the sample provider and were not determined by assay-based typing. General conclusions and limits of the study: The quantity of clinical and demographic metadata differed by source and by participant and was supplied without curation.

Remarks on this clone: Its antigen remains undetermined. No qualities accompany the bases; no much larger clone lies one base away.

Another Seattle source contributed samples from volunteer blood donors who had recovered from COVID-19. Each collaborating institution followed its own protocols to collect whole blood in K2EDTA tubes. For TCRbeta analysis, collaborators shipped samples in one of three forms: frozen whole blood, isolated PBMCs, or DNA extracted from either of those sample types. The CDR3 contains 13 residues, cysteine and phenylalanine counted. Only CDR3 DNA is held: 39 bases, read in frame from base 1. Trimming costs V 0 bases and J 4 bases, and their ends lie 6 bases apart. The CDR1 and CDR2 encoded by the germline V gene are ENHRY and SYGVKD. TCRbeta CDR3 regions were amplified from genomic DNA by means of the immunoSEQ Assay, a bias-controlled multiplex PCR. As for the original processing: Within the assay, amplification of reference gene primers was used to estimate how many nucleated cells each sample contained. To quantify the absolute abundance of each unique TCRbeta CDR3 rearrangement, sequence reads were collapsed and filtered. For each sample, productive Simpson clonality was calculated by taking the square root of Simpson's diversity index across productive rearrangements. TCRdb re-hosts the immuneACCESS table, in-frame sequences only. Its copies lack some clones; in the studies checked, an unresolved V gene accounts for under half of them, and the cause for the rest is not known. That table is the source of V, J and clone size, and D and trimming were worked out from the DNA. The sample data list under 300,000 clones, and around 90% of these were observed just once. Approximately 0.94% of the sample is taken by the ten largest.

The receptor was isolated from a woman aged 40 to 49 who had recovered from COVID-19. Sequenced material: peripheral blood. This receptor chain uses TRBV10-3 and TRBJ2-5, and perhaps TRBD1 as D gene, on 5 matching bases. The DNA sequence is given as TGTGCCATCAGTGAGTCAGGGGTAGAGACCCAGTACTTC. It translates to CAISESGVETQYF.